This entry is about one TCR beta chain. What it recognizes is unknown. The data were obtained in a study of identical twins. General observations from the study: Out-of-frame alpha sequences common to twins exhibited a surplus of low generation probability.

TCRdb reanalysed the 5' RACE reads using MiXCR and keeps one entry per CDR3 protein. The table includes 310,000 or so distinct CDR3 sequences, around 8.8% detected once. Looked up from germline, CDR1 is SGHTA and CDR2 is FQGTGA. V shed 8 bases and J 3 bases; nucleotides not matched to a gene: 4. The CDR3 contains 15 residues. These data were likewise used in another study, on yellow fever vaccine responses in identical twins.

Source material: memory (CD45RO+) T cells sorted from blood. The gene calls are TRBV7-3 and TRBJ2-3; 14 positions match TRBD2. The TCR originated in a woman under 30 in good health. The CDR3 protein is CASSRTSGRTDTQYF. The DNA of the CDR3 is TGTGCCAGCTCAAGGACTAGCGGGAGGACAGATACGCAGTATTTT.